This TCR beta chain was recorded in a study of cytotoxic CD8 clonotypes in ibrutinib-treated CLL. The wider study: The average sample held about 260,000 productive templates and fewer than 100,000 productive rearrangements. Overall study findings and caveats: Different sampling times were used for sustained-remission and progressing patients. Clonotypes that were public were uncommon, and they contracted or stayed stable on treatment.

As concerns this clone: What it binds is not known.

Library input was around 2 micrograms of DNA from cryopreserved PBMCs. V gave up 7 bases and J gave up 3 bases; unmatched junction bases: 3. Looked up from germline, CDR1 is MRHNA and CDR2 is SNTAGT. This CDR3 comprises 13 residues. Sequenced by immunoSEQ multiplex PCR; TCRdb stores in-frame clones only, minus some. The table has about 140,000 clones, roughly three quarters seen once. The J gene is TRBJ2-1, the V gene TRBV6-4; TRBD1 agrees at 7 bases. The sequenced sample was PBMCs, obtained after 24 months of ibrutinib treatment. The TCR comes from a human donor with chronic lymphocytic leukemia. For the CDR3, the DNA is TGTGCCAGCAAGGGGGACAGCTACAATGAGCAGTTCTTC. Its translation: CASKGDSYNEQFF.